One and the same sample provided the 5 T cell receptor beta chains below, sequenced in a study of CD8 T cells in Susac syndrome. An amount of RNA that ranged from roughly 0.5 to 1 ug was reverse transcribed with random hexamers. TCRdb re-derived calls from the immunoSEQ multiplex PCR reads in MiXCR, one entry per CDR3 protein. Of about 150,000 distinct CDR3 sequences in the sample, roughly 95% were seen once. The specimen sequenced was CD4+ T cells from PBMCs. These receptors came from a human donor with Susac syndrome.

The chain uses TRBV6-5 and TRBJ1-5, with no clear D. V lost 8 bases to trimming and J lost 0 bases, with 5 bases between them. CDR3 length: 12 residues. CDR1 and CDR2 (germline): MNHEY, SVGAGI. For the CDR3, the DNA is TGTGCCAGCGGGTATAGCAATCAGCCCCAGCATTTT. It yields the protein CASGYSNQPQHF.

CDR3 amino acids: CSARVYTTGLAGGTQYF. CDR3 in DNA: TGCAGTGCTAGAGTCTACACGACGGGACTAGCGGGGGGTACGCAGTATTTT. V usage is TRBV20-1 and J usage is TRBJ2-3; TRBD2 aligns across 15 bases. V trimming: 1 base; J trimming: 8 bases; junction bases outside the gene matches: 10. The CDR3 contains 17 residues. The V gene's germline CDR1 is DFQATT and CDR2 SNEGSKA (reference sequence).

V usage is TRBV3-1 and J usage is TRBJ2-5; TRBD2 agrees at 9 bases. The germline gives CDR1 LGHDT, CDR2 YNNKEL (reference sequence). CDR3 size: 17 residues. V lost 1 base and J lost 2; bases outside the gene matches: 8. CDR3 DNA sequence: TGTGCCAGCAGCCAAGCCATGGCGGGGGGGCGGCAAGAGACCCAGTACTTC. It codes for CASSQAMAGGRQETQYF.

The chain combines TRBV5-1 with TRBJ1-4; weak D call: TRBD1 (6 bases). V was pared by 0 bases and J by 7 bases, with 16 bases between. The V gene's germline CDR1 is SGHRS and CDR2 YFSETQ. The CDR3 totals 16 residues. The CDR3 coding sequence is TGCGCCAGCAGCTTGGGAAGTGGGACATACGGTGAAAAACTGTTTTTT. Amino acid sequence: CASSLGSGTYGEKLFF. Complete variable domain (other parts from reference TRBV5-1 and TRBJ1-4): KAGVTQTPRYLIKTRGQQVTLSCSPISGHRSVSWYQQTPGQGLQFLFEYFSETQRNKGNFPGRFSGRQFSNSRSEMNVSTLELGDSALYLCASSLGSGTYGEKLFFGSGTQLSVL.

The V call is TRBV7-6, the J call TRBJ2-5; D gene ambiguous. CDR1 and CDR2 from the germline V gene are SGHVS and FNYEAQ. Trimming removed 11 bases from V and 0 bases from J, with 10 bases in between. The length of the CDR3 is 12 residues. For the CDR3, the DNA is TGTGCCGGTGGCCCGAACCAAGAGACCCAGTACTTC. This gives the protein CAGGPNQETQYF.